Listed below are T cell receptor beta chains from one sample, sequenced in a study of T cells in tuberculosis. The assay was immunoSEQ multiplex PCR, and TCRdb's table has in-frame clones only and misses some. The sample shows 50,000 to 65,000 clones, around 90% of them seen only once. The sample comprised CD1b-GMM tetramer-negative cells sorted from PBMCs. Source of these receptors: an adult woman with latent tuberculosis. CDR3s include the opening cysteine and the closing phenylalanine or tryptophan.

V	J	CDR3
TRBV9	TRBJ2-5	CASSVAEAGGQETQYF
TRBV10-3	TRBJ1-5	CAISEGGGNQPQHF
TRBV2	TRBJ2-3	CASSNSGSTDTQYF
TRBV19	TRBJ1-1	CASSIDQGSTEAFF
TRBV9	TRBJ1-4	CASSVGGLEKLFF
TRBV7-2	TRBJ2-5	CASSLSRWETQYF
TRBV5-4	TRBJ1-2	CASSLQGAYGYTF
TRBV19	.	CASSIGLGVDSYEQYF
TRBV4-3	TRBJ2-7	CASSQELTGGDEQYF
TRBV15	TRBJ1-4	CATSTRRQGGEKLFF
TRBV19	TRBJ2-1	CASSVGTSYNEQFF
TRBV19	TRBJ2-7	CASSYSVSYEQYF
TRBV5-4	TRBJ2-7	CASSPSGGPTEQYF
TRBV7-8	TRBJ1-5	CASRQGRLGNQPQHF
TRBV28	TRBJ1-1	CASSHRGRSYTEAFF
TRBV23-1	TRBJ2-7	CASSHEGTRYEQYF
TRBV6-1	TRBJ1-4	CASVRGTNEKLFF
TRBV7-2	TRBJ1-6	CASSLAPALGGSYNSPLHF
TRBV18	TRBJ2-3	CASSPTTGVTDTQYF
TRBV4-1	TRBJ2-7	CASSFRQGYEQYF
TRBV19	TRBJ1-4	CASSVDRGSEKLFF
TRBV7-9	TRBJ2-5	CASSFAGTSETQYF
TRBV27	TRBJ1-2	CASSLSVRYPNYGYTF
TRBV28	TRBJ1-1	CASTYQAGRAFF
TRBV25-1	TRBJ2-2	CASSETGTRNTGELFF
TRBV4-3	TRBJ2-2	CASSQDASGPTGELFF
TRBV29-1	TRBJ1-2	CSANVNYGYTF
TRBV5-1	TRBJ1-2	CASSLGDKSKNYGYTF
TRBV4-3	TRBJ1-5	CASSQRDLNQPQHF
TRBV5-8	TRBJ1-6	CASSLLRSSYNSPLHF
TRBV27	TRBJ1-5	CASSRTWPSNQPQHF
TRBV9	TRBJ2-1	CASSPWTSGYNEQFF
TRBV11-3	TRBJ2-7	CASSLVSGATYEQYF
TRBV29-1	TRBJ1-1	CSVGSEVPNTEAFF
TRBV29-1	TRBJ2-2	CSVEDPQNTGELFF
TRBV28	TRBJ2-7	CASITYRDYEQYF
TRBV20-1	TRBJ1-6	CRLSPLHF
TRBV30	TRBJ1-2	CAWSVQGGYGYTF
TRBV7-6	TRBJ1-5	CASSPRGDQPQHF
TRBV27	TRBJ1-1	CASSLTGVNTEAFF
TRBV10-3	TRBJ2-7	CAISDGRGDEQYF
TRBV30	TRBJ1-6	CACHPTRGSPLHF
TRBV2	TRBJ2-5	CASSSDLQGRWETQYF
TRBV10-3	TRBJ1-3	CAISTGGNTIYF
TRBV18	TRBJ2-3	CASSPRGPSSTDTQYF
TRBV5-1	TRBJ2-1	CASSFNTGLANEQFF
TRBV28	TRBJ1-5	CASSRLTGDSNQPQHF
TRBV6-5	TRBJ2-7	CASSYYRQGTHEQYF
TRBV5-1	TRBJ2-5	CASSIAGTEETQYF
TRBV6-5	TRBJ1-1	CASSYGRQGITEAFF
TRBV7-2	TRBJ1-1	CASSVTQGLNTEAFF
TRBV5-6	TRBJ2-1	CASSPGTSGDPSIQFF
TRBV30	TRBJ1-3	CACRGLGNTIYF
TRBV6-1	TRBJ2-7	CASSVPHRRYEQYF
TRBV28	TRBJ2-2	CASVLRNTGELFF
TRBV7-6	TRBJ2-2	CASSLRTARNTGELFF